This TCR beta chain is drawn from a study of blood T cell repertoires in COVID-19. Assay used: immunoSEQ multiplex PCR; TCRdb lists only in-frame clones, some missing. The table includes 59,000 or so clones, 79% detected once. This clone is medium-sized in the sample. This receptor was obtained from a man in his 60s with acute or convalescent COVID-19. Sample: peripheral blood.

CDR3 region: CASSPAGRHYGYTF. The CDR3 DNA reads TGTGCCAGCAGTCCTGCGGGACGGCACTATGGCTACACCTTC. The rearrangement uses TRBV27 and TRBJ1-2; perhaps TRBD1 as D (5 bases). The CDR3 is made up of 14 amino acids. CDR1 MNHEY and CDR2 SMNVEV come from the germline V gene (reference sequence). Trimming removed 5 bases at V and 3 bases at J, with 13 bases between.